These T cell receptor beta chains were read from a single sample in a study of T cells expressing NK-cell markers. TCRdb re-called the 5' RACE reads and shows each CDR3 protein once, DNA omitted. The listing contains about 460,000 distinct CDR3 sequences. Specimen: blood T cells: a sorted CD56 or NKG2C T cell subset, CD4+ or CD8+ T cells, or bulk PBMC T cells (not recorded which). These receptors originate from a woman between 45 and 60 years old in good health. CDR3s include the opening cysteine and the closing phenylalanine or tryptophan.

j_gene: TRBJ1-2
v_gene: TRBV20-1
CDR3aa: CSAREGRESYGYTF

j_gene: TRBJ1-1
v_gene: TRBV7-8
CDR3aa: CASSSRAQNTEAFF

j_gene: TRBJ2-3
v_gene: TRBV20-1
CDR3aa: CSATHSGRRTDTQYF

j_gene: TRBJ2-1
v_gene: TRBV10-3
CDR3aa: CAISGTSGPTGEQFF

j_gene: TRBJ1-1
v_gene: TRBV12-3/TRBV12-4
CDR3aa: CASSLTGGGNTEAFF

j_gene: TRBJ2-1
v_gene: TRBV12-3/TRBV12-4
CDR3aa: CASSPLPGTNEQFF

j_gene: TRBJ2-3
v_gene: TRBV6-2/TRBV6-3
CDR3aa: CASSYSTSETSDTQYF

j_gene: TRBJ2-1
v_gene: TRBV5-1
CDR3aa: CASSLGDYGVYNEQFF

j_gene: TRBJ2-5
v_gene: TRBV12-3/TRBV12-4
CDR3aa: CASSLQTSERQETQYF

j_gene: TRBJ1-4
v_gene: TRBV5-1
CDR3aa: CASSLAGAGEKLFF